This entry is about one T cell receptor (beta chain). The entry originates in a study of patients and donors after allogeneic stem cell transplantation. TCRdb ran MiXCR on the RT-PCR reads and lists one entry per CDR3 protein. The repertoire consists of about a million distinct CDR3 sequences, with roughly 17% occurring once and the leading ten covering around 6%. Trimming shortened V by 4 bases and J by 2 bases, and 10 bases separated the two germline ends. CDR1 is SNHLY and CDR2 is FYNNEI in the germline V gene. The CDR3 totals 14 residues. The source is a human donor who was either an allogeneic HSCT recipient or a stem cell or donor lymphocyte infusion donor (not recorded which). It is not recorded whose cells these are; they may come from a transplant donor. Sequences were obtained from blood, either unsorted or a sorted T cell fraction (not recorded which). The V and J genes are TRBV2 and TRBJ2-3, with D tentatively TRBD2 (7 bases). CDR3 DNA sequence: TGTGCCAGCAGTGGGCGGGGGCCCACAGATACGCAGTATTTT. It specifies CASSGRGPTDTQYF.